This TCR beta chain was sequenced in a study of vaccination effects on CD4 cells after COVID-19. Study as a whole: A density of fewer than 2.5 million PBMC per well was used; these cells were cultured with 9.5 to 10 IU/ml IL-2 and about 10 ug/ml peptides.

An approximately 10-day culture period preceded the isolation of CD4+ T cells. A remark on this clone: What it recognizes is unknown.

Germline CDR1 reads SNHLY; CDR2 reads FYNNEI. This CDR3 contains 15 residues. Trimming removed 3 bases at V and 0 bases at J, with 10 bases between. TCRdb's table, derived via immunoSEQ multiplex PCR, lists solely in-frame clones and lacks some. The sample yields about 72,000 clones, more than 70% seen once. The sequenced sample was CD4+ T cells from PBMCs cultured without peptide, obtained before COVID-19 vaccination. The chain couples TRBV2 to TRBJ2-3; D gene unclear. The clonotype originates from a human donor who received a COVID-19 vaccine. The DNA of the CDR3 is TGTGCCAGCAGTGATAGTTATCCTAGCACAGATACGCAGTATTTT. Translating it yields CASSDSYPSTDTQYF.